A selection of T cell receptor beta chains follows, all from one sample in a study of a mutant IDH1 vaccine in newly diagnosed glioma. Antigen specificity for these receptors is unknown. The table came from immunoSEQ multiplex PCR; TCRdb's copy has only in-frame clones and leaves some out. The table includes some 130,000 clones, about 80% detected once. The sequencing used PBMCs, collected from a glioma patient whose treatment included an IDH1 peptide vaccine. The receptor source for this set is a man aged 35 to 55 with glioma. Each CDR3 is given with its conserved first and last residue. The order of the fields is CDR3 protein, CDR3 DNA, D gene, clone size, V gene, J gene. The D gene is left open where the match is weak. A clone size is listed for some rows: how often the clone was seen (once, few, many), or a class if it is expanded.

CDR3aa: CASILKPAGRGYYGYTF
CDR3nt: TGTGCCAGCATCCTTAAACCCGCTGGACGGGGCTACTATGGCTACACCTTC
d_gene: .
abundance: .
v_gene: TRBV2
j_gene: TRBJ1-2

CDR3aa: CASSVATGSYEQYF
CDR3nt: TGTGCCAGCAGCGTAGCTACAGGCTCTTACGAGCAGTACTTC
d_gene: .
abundance: .
v_gene: TRBV9
j_gene: TRBJ2-7

CDR3aa: CASSKGHSMARNTIYF
CDR3nt: TGTGCCAGCAGCAAGGGACACTCGATGGCAAGAAACACCATATATTTT
d_gene: .
abundance: .
v_gene: TRBV21-1
j_gene: TRBJ1-3

CDR3aa: CASTQGQGRKGRNEQFF
CDR3nt: TGTGCCAGCACCCAAGGACAGGGAAGAAAAGGCCGCAATGAGCAGTTCTTC
d_gene: TRBD1
abundance: .
v_gene: TRBV11-2
j_gene: TRBJ2-1

CDR3aa: CASSQARPGGGSYEQYF
CDR3nt: TGTGCCAGCAGCCAGGCGAGACCGGGCGGAGGCTCCTACGAGCAGTACTTC
d_gene: .
abundance: .
v_gene: TRBV4-2
j_gene: TRBJ2-7

CDR3aa: CASSEYRTGSGGYTF
CDR3nt: TGTGCCAGCAGTGAATATCGGACAGGGTCGGGTGGCTACACCTTC
d_gene: TRBD1
abundance: .
v_gene: TRBV25-1
j_gene: TRBJ1-2

CDR3aa: CATSGDTANTGELFF
CDR3nt: TGTGCCACCAGCGGAGACACCGCGAACACCGGGGAGCTGTTTTTT
d_gene: .
abundance: .
v_gene: TRBV15
j_gene: TRBJ2-2

CDR3aa: CAIRRPENTEAFF
CDR3nt: TGTGCCATCAGGCGACCAGAGAACACTGAAGCTTTCTTT
d_gene: .
abundance: few
v_gene: TRBV10-3
j_gene: TRBJ1-1

CDR3aa: CAYYRGTDTQYF
CDR3nt: TGTGCCTACTACCGGGGGACAGATACGCAGTATTTT
d_gene: .
abundance: .
v_gene: TRBV30
j_gene: TRBJ2-3

CDR3aa: CASSFDGQGSEQYF
CDR3nt: TGCGCCAGCAGCTTTGATGGACAGGGGTCCGAGCAGTACTTC
d_gene: TRBD1
abundance: .
v_gene: TRBV5-1
j_gene: TRBJ2-7

CDR3aa: CASSFQGGYYGYTF
CDR3nt: TGTGCCAGCAGCTTTCAGGGGGGGTACTATGGCTACACCTTC
d_gene: TRBD1
abundance: .
v_gene: TRBV5-6
j_gene: TRBJ1-2

CDR3aa: CSVDRAQDGYTF
CDR3nt: TGCAGCGTTGACAGGGCTCAGGATGGCTACACCTTC
d_gene: .
abundance: .
v_gene: TRBV29-1
j_gene: TRBJ1-2

CDR3aa: CAWSDTGPTGELFF
CDR3nt: TGTGCCTGGAGTGATACAGGTCCAACCGGGGAGCTGTTTTTT
d_gene: .
abundance: .
v_gene: TRBV30
j_gene: TRBJ2-2

CDR3aa: CASSTGATSTDTQYF
CDR3nt: TGTGCCAGTAGTACGGGGGCGACTAGCACAGATACGCAGTATTTT
d_gene: .
abundance: .
v_gene: TRBV19
j_gene: TRBJ2-3

CDR3aa: CASSLAGGAQTDTQYF
CDR3nt: TGTGCCAGCAGCTTGGCCGGAGGGGCCCAGACAGATACGCAGTATTTT
d_gene: .
abundance: .
v_gene: TRBV7-2
j_gene: TRBJ2-3

CDR3aa: CASSLEGTEAFF
CDR3nt: TGTGCCAGCAGCTTGGAGGGAACTGAAGCTTTCTTT
d_gene: .
abundance: once
v_gene: TRBV5-1
j_gene: TRBJ1-1

CDR3aa: CASSTLAGTGEQYF
CDR3nt: TGTGCCAGTAGTACTCTAGCGGGAACAGGCGAGCAGTACTTC
d_gene: TRBD2
abundance: .
v_gene: TRBV19
j_gene: TRBJ2-7

CDR3aa: CASSILPGGPTDTQYF
CDR3nt: TGTGCCAGTAGTATCCTCCCGGGGGGGCCAACAGATACGCAGTATTTT
d_gene: TRBD2
abundance: .
v_gene: TRBV19
j_gene: TRBJ2-3

CDR3aa: CASSAGQLGYNEQFF
CDR3nt: TGCGCCAGCAGCGCGGGACAGTTGGGATACAATGAGCAGTTCTTC
d_gene: .
abundance: .
v_gene: TRBV5-1
j_gene: TRBJ2-1

CDR3aa: CASRSGGITYEQYF
CDR3nt: TGTGCCAGCAGGAGCGGGGGAATAACCTACGAGCAGTACTTC
d_gene: TRBD2
abundance: .
v_gene: TRBV2
j_gene: TRBJ2-7

CDR3aa: CASSSGRVKEKLFF
CDR3nt: TGTGCCAGCAGCTCAGGCCGGGTAAAGGAAAAACTGTTTTTT
d_gene: .
abundance: .
v_gene: TRBV5-8
j_gene: TRBJ1-4

CDR3aa: CASSLGQGLRGTQYF
CDR3nt: TGTGCCAGCAGCCTGGGACAGGGTCTCCGGGGGACCCAGTACTTC
d_gene: TRBD1
abundance: .
v_gene: TRBV5-5
j_gene: TRBJ2-5

CDR3aa: CASSLEGTSPIYGYTF
CDR3nt: TGTGCCAGCAGCCTAGAGGGAACATCTCCGATTTATGGCTACACCTTC
d_gene: .
abundance: few
v_gene: TRBV4-2
j_gene: TRBJ1-2